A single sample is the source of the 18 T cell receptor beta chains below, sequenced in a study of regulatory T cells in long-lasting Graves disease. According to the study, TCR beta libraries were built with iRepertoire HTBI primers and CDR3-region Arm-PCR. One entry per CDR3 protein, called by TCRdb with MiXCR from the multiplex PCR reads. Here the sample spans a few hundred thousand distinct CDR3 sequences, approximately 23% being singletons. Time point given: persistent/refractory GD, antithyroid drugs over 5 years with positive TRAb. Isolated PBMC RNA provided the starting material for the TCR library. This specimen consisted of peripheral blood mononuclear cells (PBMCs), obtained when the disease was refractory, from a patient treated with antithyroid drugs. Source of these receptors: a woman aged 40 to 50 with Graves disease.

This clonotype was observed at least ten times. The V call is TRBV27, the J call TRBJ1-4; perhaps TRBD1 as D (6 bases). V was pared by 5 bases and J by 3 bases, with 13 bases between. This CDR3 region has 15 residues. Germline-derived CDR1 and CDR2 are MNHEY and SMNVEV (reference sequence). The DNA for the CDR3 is TGTGCCAGCAGTACCCTGGGGGCCTCTAATGAAAAACTGTTTTTT. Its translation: CASSTLGASNEKLFF.

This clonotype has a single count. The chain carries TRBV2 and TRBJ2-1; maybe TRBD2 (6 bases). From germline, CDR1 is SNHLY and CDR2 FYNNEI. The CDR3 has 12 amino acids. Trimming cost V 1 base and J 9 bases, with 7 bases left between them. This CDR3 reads CASSEDGGEQFF. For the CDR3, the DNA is TGTGCCAGCAGTGAAGACGGGGGTGAGCAGTTCTTC.

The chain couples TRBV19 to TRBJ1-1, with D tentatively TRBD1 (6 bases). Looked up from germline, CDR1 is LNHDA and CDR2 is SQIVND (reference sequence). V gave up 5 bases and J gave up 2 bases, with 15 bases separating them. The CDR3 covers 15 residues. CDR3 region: CASSSPRGRNTEAFF. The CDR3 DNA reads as TGTGCCAGTAGTTCCCCTAGGGGGAGAAACACTGAAGCTTTCTTT.

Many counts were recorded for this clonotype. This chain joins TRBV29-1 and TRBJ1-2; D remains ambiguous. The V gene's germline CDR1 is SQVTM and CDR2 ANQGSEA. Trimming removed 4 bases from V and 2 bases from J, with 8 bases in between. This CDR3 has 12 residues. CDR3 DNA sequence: TGCAGCGTTGTCACCGCAAACTATGGCTACACCTTC. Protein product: CSVVTANYGYTF. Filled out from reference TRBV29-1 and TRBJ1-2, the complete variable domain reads SAVISQKPSRDICQRGTSLTIQCQVDSQVTMMFWYRQQPGQSLTLIATANQGSEATYESGFVIDKFPISRPNLTFSTLTVSNMSPEDSSIYLCSVVTANYGYTFGSGTRLTVV.

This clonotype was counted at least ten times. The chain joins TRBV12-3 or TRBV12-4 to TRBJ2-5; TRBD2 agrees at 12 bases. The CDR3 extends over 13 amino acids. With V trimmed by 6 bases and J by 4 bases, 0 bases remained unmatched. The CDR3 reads CASRGLAGETQYF. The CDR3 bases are TGTGCCAGCAGGGGACTAGCGGGAGAGACCCAGTACTTC.

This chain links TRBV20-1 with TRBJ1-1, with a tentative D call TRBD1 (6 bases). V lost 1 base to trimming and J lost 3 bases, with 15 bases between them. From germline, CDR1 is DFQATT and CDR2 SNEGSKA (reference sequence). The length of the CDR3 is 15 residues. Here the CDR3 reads CSARAGGTRDTEAFF. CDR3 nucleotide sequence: TGCAGTGCTAGAGCCGGGGGGACAAGAGACACTGAAGCTTTCTTT.

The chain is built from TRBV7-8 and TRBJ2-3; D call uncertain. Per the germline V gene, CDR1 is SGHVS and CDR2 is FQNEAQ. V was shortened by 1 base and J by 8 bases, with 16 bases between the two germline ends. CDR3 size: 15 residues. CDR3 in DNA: TGTGCCAGCAGCTTAGTATCTAACCCCACCGGTACGCAGTATTTT. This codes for CASSLVSNPTGTQYF.

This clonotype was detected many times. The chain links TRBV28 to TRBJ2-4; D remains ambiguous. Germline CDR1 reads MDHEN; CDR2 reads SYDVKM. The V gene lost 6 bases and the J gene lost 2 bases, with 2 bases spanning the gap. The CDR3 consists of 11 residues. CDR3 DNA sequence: TGTGCCAGCAGCTCCAAAAACATTCAGTACTTC. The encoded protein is CASSSKNIQYF. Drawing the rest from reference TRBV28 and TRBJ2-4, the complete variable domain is DVKVTQSSRYLVKRTGEKVFLECVQDMDHENMFWYRQDPGLGLRLIYFSYDVKMKEKGDIPEGYSVSREKKERFSLILESASTNQTSMYLCASSSKNIQYFGAGTRLSVL.

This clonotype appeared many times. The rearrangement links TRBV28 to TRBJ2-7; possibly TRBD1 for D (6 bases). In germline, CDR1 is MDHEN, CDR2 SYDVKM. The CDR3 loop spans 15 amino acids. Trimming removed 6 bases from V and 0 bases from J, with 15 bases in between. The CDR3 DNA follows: TGTGCCAGCAGCCCAAACAGGGACACCTCCTACGAGCAGTACTTC. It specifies CASSPNRDTSYEQYF.

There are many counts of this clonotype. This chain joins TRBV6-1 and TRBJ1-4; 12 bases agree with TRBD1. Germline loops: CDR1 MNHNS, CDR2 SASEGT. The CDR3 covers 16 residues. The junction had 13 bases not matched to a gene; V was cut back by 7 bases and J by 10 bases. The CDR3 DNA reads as TGTGCCAGCACCGACCTGGGGACAGGGGGCTTTGGAAAACTGTTTTTT. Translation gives CASTDLGTGGFGKLFF.

CDR3 sequence: CASRDGHGTGEQFF. CDR3 coding DNA: TGTGCCAGCAGGGATGGCCACGGTACCGGTGAGCAGTTCTTC. The gene calls are TRBV27 and TRBJ2-1; unclear D gene. Trimming stripped 6 bases from V and 9 bases from J, with 18 bases between. Germline assignment: CDR1 MNHEY and CDR2 SMNVEV (reference sequence). The CDR3 is 14 amino acids.

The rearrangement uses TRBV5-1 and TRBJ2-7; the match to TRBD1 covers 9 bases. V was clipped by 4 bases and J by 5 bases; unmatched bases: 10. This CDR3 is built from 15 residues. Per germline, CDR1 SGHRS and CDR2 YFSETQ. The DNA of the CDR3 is TGCGCCAGCAGCCTCCTTCTCGGACAGGGGAACGAGCAGTACTTC. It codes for CASSLLLGQGNEQYF.

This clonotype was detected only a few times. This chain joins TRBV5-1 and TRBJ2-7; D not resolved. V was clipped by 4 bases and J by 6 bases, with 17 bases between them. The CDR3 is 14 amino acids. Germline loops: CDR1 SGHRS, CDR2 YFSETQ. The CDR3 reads CASSLTSHSSEQYF. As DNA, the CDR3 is TGCGCCAGCAGCCTGACCTCCCACAGCAGCGAGCAGTACTTC.

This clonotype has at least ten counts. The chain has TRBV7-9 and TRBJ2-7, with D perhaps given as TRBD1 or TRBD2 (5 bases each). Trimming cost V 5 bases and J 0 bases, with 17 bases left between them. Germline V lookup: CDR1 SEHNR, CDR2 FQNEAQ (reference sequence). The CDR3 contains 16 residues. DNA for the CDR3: TGTGCCAGCAGCCATGTACCGGGACCGAACTCCTACGAGCAGTACTTC. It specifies CASSHVPGPNSYEQYF.

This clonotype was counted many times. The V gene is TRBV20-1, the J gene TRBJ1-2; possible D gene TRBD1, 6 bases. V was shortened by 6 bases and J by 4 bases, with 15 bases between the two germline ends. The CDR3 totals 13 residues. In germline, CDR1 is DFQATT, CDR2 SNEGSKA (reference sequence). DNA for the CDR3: TGCAGTGCGGGGGGCAGTGGGGGCTATGGCTACACCTTC. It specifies CSAGGSGGYGYTF.

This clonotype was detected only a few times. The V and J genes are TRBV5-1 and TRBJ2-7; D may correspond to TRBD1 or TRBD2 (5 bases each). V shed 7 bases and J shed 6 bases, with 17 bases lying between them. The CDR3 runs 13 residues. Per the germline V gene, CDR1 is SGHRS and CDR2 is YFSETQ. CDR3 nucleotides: TGCGCCAGCGGCAGAGGGGAGCGTCTCGAGCAGTACTTC. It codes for CASGRGERLEQYF.

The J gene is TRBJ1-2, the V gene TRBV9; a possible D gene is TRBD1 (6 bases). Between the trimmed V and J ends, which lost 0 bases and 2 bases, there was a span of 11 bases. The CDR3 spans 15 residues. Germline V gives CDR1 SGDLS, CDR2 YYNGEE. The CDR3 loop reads CASSVAGTGNYGYTF. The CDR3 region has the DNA TGTGCCAGCAGCGTAGCTGGAACAGGGAACTATGGCTACACCTTC.

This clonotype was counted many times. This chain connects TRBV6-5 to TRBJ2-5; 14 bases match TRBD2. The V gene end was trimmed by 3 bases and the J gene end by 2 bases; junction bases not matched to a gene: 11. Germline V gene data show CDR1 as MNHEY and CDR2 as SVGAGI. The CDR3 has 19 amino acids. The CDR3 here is CASSYVGLAGAGNQETQYF. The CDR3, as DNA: TGTGCCAGCAGTTATGTGGGACTAGCGGGGGCAGGCAATCAAGAGACCCAGTACTTC.